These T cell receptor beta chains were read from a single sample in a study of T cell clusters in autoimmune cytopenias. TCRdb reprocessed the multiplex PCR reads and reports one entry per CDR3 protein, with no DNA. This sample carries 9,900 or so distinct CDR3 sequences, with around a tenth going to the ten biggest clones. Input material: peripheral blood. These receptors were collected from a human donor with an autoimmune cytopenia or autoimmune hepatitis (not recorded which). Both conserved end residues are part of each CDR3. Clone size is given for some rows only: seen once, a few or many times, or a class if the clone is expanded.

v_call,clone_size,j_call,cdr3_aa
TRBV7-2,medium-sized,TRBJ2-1,CASSGQYNEQFF
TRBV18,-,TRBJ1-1,CASSRTPRMNTEAFF
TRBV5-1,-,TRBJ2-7,CASSPKMIAGGLSYEQYF
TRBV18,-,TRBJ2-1,CASSTRDVKIDEQFF
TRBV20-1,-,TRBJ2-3,CSARGGTSGGSTDTQYF
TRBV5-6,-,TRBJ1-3,CASSQPISDSGNTIYF
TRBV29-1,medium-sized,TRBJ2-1,CSSEAGAHEQFF
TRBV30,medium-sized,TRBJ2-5,CAWATGGEETQYF
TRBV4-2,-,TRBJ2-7,CASSPGGGPYEQYF
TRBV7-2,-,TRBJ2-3,CASSLGLAADTQYF
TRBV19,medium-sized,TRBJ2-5,CASSQGGPGAQYF
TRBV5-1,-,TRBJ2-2,CASPEGRNTGELFF
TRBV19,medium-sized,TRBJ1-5,CASSPLAGGQPQHF
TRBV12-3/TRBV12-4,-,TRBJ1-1,CASSSTGKTEAFF
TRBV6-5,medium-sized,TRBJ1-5,CASSYSGLAGQRNQPQHF
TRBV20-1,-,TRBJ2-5,CSASGGTPQETQYF
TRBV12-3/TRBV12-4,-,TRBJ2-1,CASSLRRGGLYNEQFF
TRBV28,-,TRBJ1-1,CASSLPGTGSEAFF
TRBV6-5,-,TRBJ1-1,CASFGGALNTEAFF
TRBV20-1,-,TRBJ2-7,CSARSGQGSSYEQYF
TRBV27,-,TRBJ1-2,CASSTSGGSGYTF
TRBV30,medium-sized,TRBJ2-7,CAWSPGLDEQYF
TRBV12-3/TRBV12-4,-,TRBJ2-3,CASRGGQGTDTQYF
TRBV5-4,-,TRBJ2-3,CASTRAGGTDTQYF
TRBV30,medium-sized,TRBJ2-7,CACADRAYEQYF
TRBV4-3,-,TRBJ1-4,CASSQEPELVWDEKLFF
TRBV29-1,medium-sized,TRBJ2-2,CSVEVREGRTGELFF
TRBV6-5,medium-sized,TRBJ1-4,CASSRADEKLFF
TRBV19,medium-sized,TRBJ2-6,CASSIGTPSSGANVLTF
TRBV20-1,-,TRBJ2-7,CSARGRTGVFEQYF
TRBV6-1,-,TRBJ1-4,CASSESPTRGEKLFF
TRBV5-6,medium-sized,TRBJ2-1,CASSLAGAVFF
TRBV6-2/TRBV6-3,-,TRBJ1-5,CAIKAVTGSNQPQHF
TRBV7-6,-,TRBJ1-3,CASSAGTTGNTIYF
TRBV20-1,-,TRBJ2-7,CSAIPLSEGFYEQYF
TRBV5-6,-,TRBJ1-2,CASSKGQSYGYTF
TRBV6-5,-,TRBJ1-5,CASSYAARPNQPQHF
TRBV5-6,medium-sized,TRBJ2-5,CASSLARLAETQYF
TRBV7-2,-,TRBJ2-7,CASSPKRDRAEEQYF
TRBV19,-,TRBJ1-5,CASMGQFNQPQHF
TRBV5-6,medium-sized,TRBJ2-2,CASSLSPNTGELFF
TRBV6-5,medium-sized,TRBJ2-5,CASSYSSQVEETQYF